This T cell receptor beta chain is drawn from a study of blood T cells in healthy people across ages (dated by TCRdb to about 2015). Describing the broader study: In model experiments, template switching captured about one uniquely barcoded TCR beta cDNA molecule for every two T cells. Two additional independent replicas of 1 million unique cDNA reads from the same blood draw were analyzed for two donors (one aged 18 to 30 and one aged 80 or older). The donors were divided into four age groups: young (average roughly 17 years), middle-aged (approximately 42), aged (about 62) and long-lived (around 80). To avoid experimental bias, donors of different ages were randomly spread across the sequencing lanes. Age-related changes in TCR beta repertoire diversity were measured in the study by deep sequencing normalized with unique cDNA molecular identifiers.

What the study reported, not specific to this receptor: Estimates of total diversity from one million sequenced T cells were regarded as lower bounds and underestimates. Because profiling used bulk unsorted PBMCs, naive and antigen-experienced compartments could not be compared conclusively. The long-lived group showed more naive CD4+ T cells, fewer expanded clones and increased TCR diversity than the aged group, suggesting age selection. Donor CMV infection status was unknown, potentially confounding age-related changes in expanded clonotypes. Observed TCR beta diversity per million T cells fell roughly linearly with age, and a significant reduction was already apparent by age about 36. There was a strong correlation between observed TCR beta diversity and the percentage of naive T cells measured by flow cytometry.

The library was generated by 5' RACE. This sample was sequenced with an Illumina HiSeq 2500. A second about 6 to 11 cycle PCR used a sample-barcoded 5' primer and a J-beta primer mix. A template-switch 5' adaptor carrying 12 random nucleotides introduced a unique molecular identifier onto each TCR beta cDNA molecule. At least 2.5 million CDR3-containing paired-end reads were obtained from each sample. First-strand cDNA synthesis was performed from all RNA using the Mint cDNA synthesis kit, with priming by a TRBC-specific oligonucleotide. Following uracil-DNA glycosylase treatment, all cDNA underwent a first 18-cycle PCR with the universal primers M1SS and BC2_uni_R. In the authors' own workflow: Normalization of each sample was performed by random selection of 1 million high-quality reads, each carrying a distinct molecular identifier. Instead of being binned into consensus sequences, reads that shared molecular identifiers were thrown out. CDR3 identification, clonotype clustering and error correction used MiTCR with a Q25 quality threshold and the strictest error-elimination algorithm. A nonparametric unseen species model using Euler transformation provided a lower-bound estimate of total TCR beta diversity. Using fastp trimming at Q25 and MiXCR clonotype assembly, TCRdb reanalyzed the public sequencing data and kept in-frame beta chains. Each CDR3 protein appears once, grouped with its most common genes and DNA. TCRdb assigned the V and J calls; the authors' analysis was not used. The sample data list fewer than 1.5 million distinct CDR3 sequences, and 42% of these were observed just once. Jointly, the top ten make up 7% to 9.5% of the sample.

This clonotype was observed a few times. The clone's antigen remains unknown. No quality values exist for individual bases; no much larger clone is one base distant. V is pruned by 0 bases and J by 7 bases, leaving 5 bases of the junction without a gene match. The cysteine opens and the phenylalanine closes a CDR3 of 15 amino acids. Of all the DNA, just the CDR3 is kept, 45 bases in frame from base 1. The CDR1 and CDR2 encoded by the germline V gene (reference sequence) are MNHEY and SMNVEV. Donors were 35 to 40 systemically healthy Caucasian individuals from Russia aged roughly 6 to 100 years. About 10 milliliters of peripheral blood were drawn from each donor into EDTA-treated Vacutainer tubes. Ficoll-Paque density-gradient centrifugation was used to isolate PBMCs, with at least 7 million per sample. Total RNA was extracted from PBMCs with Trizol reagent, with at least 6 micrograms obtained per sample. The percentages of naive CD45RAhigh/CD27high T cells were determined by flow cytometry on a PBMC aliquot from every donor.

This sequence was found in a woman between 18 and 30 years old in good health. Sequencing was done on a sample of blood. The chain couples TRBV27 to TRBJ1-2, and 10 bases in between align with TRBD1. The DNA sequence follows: TGTGCCAGCAGTTTATCTTGGACAGGGGGAAGTGGCTACACCTTC. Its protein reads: CASSLSWTGGSGYTF.